Sequencing of this T cell receptor beta chain was carried out in a study of T cells expressing NK-cell markers (dated by TCRdb to 2019 to 2021). At the level of the whole study: About eight donors provided sorted CD3+CD56+NKG2C+, CD3+CD56+NKG2C- and CD3+CD56-NKG2C+ T-cell subsets, whose TCR beta-chain repertoires were profiled. Among the eight sequenced donors, seven were HCMV-seropositive and one was HCMV-seronegative. All eight donors whose samples were sequenced were randomly selected healthy volunteers, three of them men and five women. Sequencing of the libraries produced 2 x 150 bp reads on Illumina HiSeq 2000/2500, MiSeq or NextSeq. General findings and caveats noted by the study authors: Whether the expanded NKG2C-expressing T cell clones were specific for HCMV antigens was left unclear. In several donors, the dominant CD3+CD56+NKG2C+ clonotypes were found to rank among the top 10 CD8+ clonotypes and to make up 1.0-7.0% of CD8+ T cells. Those dominant clonotypes were again the most abundant among CD3+CD56-NKG2C+ cells in a handful of donors, at roughly 25-60.1%.

Concerning this clonotype: Its recognized antigen is unknown.

The sequencing machine was an Illumina HiSeq 2000. The TCR beta cDNA libraries were made using 5'RACE template switching, a step that added both a universal primer site and unique molecular identifiers. Priming for cDNA synthesis came from the TCR beta constant segment, and two successive PCR amplification steps followed. The authors' analysis ran thus. Reads were demultiplexed and grouped by UMI with MIGEC, and clonotypes were assembled and quantified with MiTCR. To exclude erroneous sequences, only TCR cDNA sequences supported by at least two reads were retained. The tcR package was used for downstream repertoire analysis, with clonotypes matched between fractions based on CDR3 nucleotide sequence plus V segment. Antigen specificity was annotated against VDJdb with VDJmatch, allowing one amino acid substitution in CDR3. The reads went through TCRdb reprocessing, and each CDR3 protein sequence gets one entry with no DNA. None of the V and J calls come from the authors' own analysis; TCRdb made them. The table kept for this sample lists 150,000 to 170,000 distinct CDR3 sequences. Clones ranked in the top ten supply roughly a third of the sample.

Taken from the germline V gene, the CDR1 and CDR2 loops are SQVTM and ANQGSEA. The CDR3 contains 13 residues, cysteine and phenylalanine counted. Nucleotide data are not available. To determine HCMV serostatus, a commercial ELISA kit was used to detect HCMV-specific IgG in serum. Ficoll density gradient centrifugation was used to isolate peripheral blood mononuclear cells from blood. The specimen was blood T cells: a sorted CD56 or NKG2C T cell subset, CD4+ or CD8+ T cells, or bulk PBMC T cells (not recorded which). The source is a woman in her fifties or sixties in good health. Donor details come from another sample of the same person, matched by shared clones. The receptor chain draws on TRBV29-1 and TRBJ1-1. Here the CDR3 is given as CSVEDGVNTEAFF.